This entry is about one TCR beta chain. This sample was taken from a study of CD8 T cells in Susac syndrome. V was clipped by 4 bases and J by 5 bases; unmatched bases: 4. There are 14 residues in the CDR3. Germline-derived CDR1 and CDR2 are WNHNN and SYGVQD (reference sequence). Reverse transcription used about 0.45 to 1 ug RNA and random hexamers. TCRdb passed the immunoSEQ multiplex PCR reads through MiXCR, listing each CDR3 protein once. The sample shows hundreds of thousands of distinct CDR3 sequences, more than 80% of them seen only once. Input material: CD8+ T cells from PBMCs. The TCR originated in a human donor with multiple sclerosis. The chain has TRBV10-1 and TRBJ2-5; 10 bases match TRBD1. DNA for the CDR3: TGCGCCAGCAGTGGACAGGGGGCTCGGGAGACCCAGTACTTC. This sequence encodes CASSGQGARETQYF.